Listed below are T cell receptor beta chains from one sample, sequenced in a study of radiotherapy plus CTLA-4 blockade in lung cancer. TCRdb's table, derived via immunoSEQ multiplex PCR, lists solely in-frame clones and lacks some. This table holds 95,000 to 150,000 clones, over 80% found once. The specimen comprised peripheral blood, sampled from a patient treated with radiotherapy plus ipilimumab. These TCRs come from a human donor with non-small cell lung cancer that progressed on radiotherapy plus ipilimumab. The CDR3 runs from the conserved cysteine through the conserved F or W. Each record gives: D gene, V gene, J gene, CDR3 length, clone size, CDR3 DNA, CDR3 protein. A D gene is named only where the DNA matches it firmly. For some rows the clone size is stated as once, few or many, or as a class when expanded; others skip it.

D: TRBD2
V: TRBV2
J: TRBJ2-7
length: 14
size: -
DNA: TGTGCCAGCAGTGACGGGACTAGCAGGATGGTGCAGTACTTC
CDR3: CASSDGTSRMVQYF

D: -
V: TRBV6-5
J: TRBJ1-1
length: 14
size: -
DNA: TGTGCCAGCAGTTTTACAGGTATGAACACTGAAGCTTTCTTT
CDR3: CASSFTGMNTEAFF

D: TRBD1
V: TRBV2
J: TRBJ1-2
length: 13
size: -
DNA: TGTGCCGTCAGGGGGCGCGACCCATATGGCTACACCTTC
CDR3: CAVRGRDPYGYTF

D: TRBD2
V: TRBV2
J: TRBJ2-5
length: 15
size: -
DNA: TGTGCCAGCAGGGGACTAGCGGGATTCACTGAGACCCAGTACTTC
CDR3: CASRGLAGFTETQYF

D: -
V: TRBV2
J: TRBJ2-2
length: 14
size: -
DNA: TGTGCCAGCAGTGTGAGTGATGTCCCCGGGGAGCTGTTTTTT
CDR3: CASSVSDVPGELFF

D: -
V: TRBV28
J: TRBJ1-3
length: 14
size: few
DNA: TGTGCCAGCAGCATCCCGGGTTCTGGAAACACCATATATTTT
CDR3: CASSIPGSGNTIYF

D: -
V: TRBV5-4
J: TRBJ2-1
length: 14
size: -
DNA: TGTGCCAGCAGCCCGTGGGCCCGATACAATGAGCAGTTCTTC
CDR3: CASSPWARYNEQFF

D: -
V: TRBV5-5
J: TRBJ2-7
length: 13
size: -
DNA: TGTGCCAGCAGCTCATACAGCTCCTACGAGCAGTACTTC
CDR3: CASSSYSSYEQYF

D: -
V: TRBV12-5
J: TRBJ2-7
length: 14
size: -
DNA: TGTGCTAGTGGTTTAGGGGAGTTCCCCTACGAGCAGTACTTC
CDR3: CASGLGEFPYEQYF

D: -
V: TRBV21-1
J: TRBJ1-5
length: 20
size: -
DNA: TGTGCCAGCAGCAAAGCTCCTTCGTGGGAACAGGGGATCCTTCTAGGGGCCCAGCATTTT
CDR3: CASSKAPSWEQGILLGAQHF

D: -
V: TRBV7-2
J: TRBJ1-2
length: 13
size: once
DNA: TGTGCCAGCAGCTCTCCATCTACCTATGGCTACACCTTC
CDR3: CASSSPSTYGYTF

D: -
V: TRBV4-1
J: TRBJ2-7
length: 14
size: -
DNA: TGCGCCAGCAGCCAATCACCGAGCTCCTACGAGCAGTACTTC
CDR3: CASSQSPSSYEQYF

D: -
V: TRBV19
J: TRBJ1-5
length: 15
size: -
DNA: TGTGCCAGTAGGGCACATCCGGGTAGCAATCAGCCCCAGCATTTT
CDR3: CASRAHPGSNQPQHF

D: -
V: TRBV11-3
J: TRBJ2-5
length: 14
size: -
DNA: TGTGCCAGCAGCTTAGGGGGTTACCAAGAGACCCAGTACTTC
CDR3: CASSLGGYQETQYF

D: TRBD2
V: TRBV7-2
J: TRBJ2-1
length: 17
size: -
DNA: TGTGCCAGCAGCTTATTACTAGCGGCAAGCTCCTACAATGAGCAGTTCTTC
CDR3: CASSLLLAASSYNEQFF

D: -
V: TRBV19
J: TRBJ1-1
length: 14
size: -
DNA: TGTGCCAGTAGTATTGGGACGGTAAACACTGAAGCTTTCTTT
CDR3: CASSIGTVNTEAFF

D: -
V: TRBV19
J: TRBJ2-4
length: 13
size: -
DNA: TGTGCCAGTGGGATCCCTGGGGGCCAAATTCAGTACTTC
CDR3: CASGIPGGQIQYF

D: -
V: TRBV30
J: TRBJ1-4
length: 14
size: once
DNA: TGTGCCTGGAGTGTACAGAGGAAGAATGAAAAACTGTTTTTT
CDR3: CAWSVQRKNEKLFF

D: TRBD1
V: TRBV11-3
J: TRBJ1-2
length: 13
size: -
DNA: TGTGCCAGCAGCCCCCGAGGGACAGGGGGCTACACCTTC
CDR3: CASSPRGTGGYTF

D: TRBD2
V: TRBV5-1
J: TRBJ2-1
length: 18
size: -
DNA: TGCGCCAGCAGACCGCCTGGGACTAGCGGGAGCCCGGGCAATGAGCAGTTCTTC
CDR3: CASRPPGTSGSPGNEQFF

D: -
V: TRBV19
J: TRBJ1-1
length: 15
size: -
DNA: TGTGCCAGTAGTATAGATCCGGGACAAATCACTGAAGCTTTCTTT
CDR3: CASSIDPGQITEAFF

D: TRBD1
V: TRBV6-5
J: TRBJ1-5
length: 14
size: -
DNA: TGTGCCAGCAAGTGGACAGGGAACAATCAGCCCCAGCATTTT
CDR3: CASKWTGNNQPQHF

D: TRBD2
V: TRBV29-1
J: TRBJ2-5
length: 11
size: -
DNA: TGCAGCGGGGGAGGGGAAGAGACCCAGTACTTC
CDR3: CSGGGEETQYF

D: -
V: TRBV30
J: TRBJ2-1
length: 17
size: once
DNA: TGTGCCTGGACCCCGGACCTGGGCGGGCTGTCCTACAATGAGCAGTTCTTC
CDR3: CAWTPDLGGLSYNEQFF

D: -
V: TRBV6-1
J: TRBJ2-7
length: 14
size: -
DNA: TGTGCCAGCAGTTTGGGACCGATGGCCTACGAGCAGTACTTC
CDR3: CASSLGPMAYEQYF

D: -
V: TRBV30
J: TRBJ2-3
length: 13
size: -
DNA: TGTGCCTGGGGCCCCCGACCAAGGGATACGCAGTATTTT
CDR3: CAWGPRPRDTQYF

D: -
V: TRBV29-1
J: TRBJ2-3
length: 14
size: -
DNA: TGCAGCGTTGAACTGTCGGAGGGCCCAGATACGCAGTATTTT
CDR3: CSVELSEGPDTQYF

D: -
V: TRBV6-6
J: TRBJ2-2
length: 13
size: -
DNA: TGTGCCAGCAGGGGCATGAACACCGGGGAGCTGTTTTTT
CDR3: CASRGMNTGELFF

D: -
V: TRBV25-1
J: TRBJ2-1
length: 15
size: -
DNA: TGTGCCAGCATCTCCGGGGCAGGGGTGAGCAATGAGCAGTTCTTC
CDR3: CASISGAGVSNEQFF

D: -
V: TRBV2
J: TRBJ2-3
length: 15
size: -
DNA: TGTGCCAGCAGATACAGGGCCCTAAGCACAGATACGCAGTATTTT
CDR3: CASRYRALSTDTQYF

D: TRBD2
V: TRBV30
J: TRBJ2-1
length: 13
size: -
DNA: TGTGCCTGGAGTACGGGACTAGCTGGCGAGCAGTTCTTC
CDR3: CAWSTGLAGEQFF

D: -
V: TRBV20-1
J: TRBJ1-2
length: 11
size: -
DNA: TGCAGTGCTACCCTTAACTATGGCTACACCTTC
CDR3: CSATLNYGYTF

D: TRBD1
V: TRBV7-9
J: TRBJ2-7
length: 17
size: -
DNA: TGTGCCAGCAGCTTAGCGGCAGGGGGCGTCGCTCTCTACGAGCAGTACTTC
CDR3: CASSLAAGGVALYEQYF

D: -
V: TRBV30
J: TRBJ1-5
length: 14
size: -
DNA: TGTGCCTGGAACCCCCGGACTGGTAATCAGCCCCAGCATTTT
CDR3: CAWNPRTGNQPQHF

D: TRBD2
V: TRBV5-4
J: TRBJ2-1
length: 16
size: -
DNA: TGTGCCAGCAGCTTGGGCGCGGGAGGGCCCCCCACTGAGCAGTTCTTC
CDR3: CASSLGAGGPPTEQFF

D: -
V: TRBV7-9
J: TRBJ1-2
length: 14
size: -
DNA: TGTGCCAGCGTCCGGGGAGGGAAGAGCTATGGCTACACCTTC
CDR3: CASVRGGKSYGYTF

D: TRBD2
V: TRBV25-1
J: TRBJ2-1
length: 17
size: few
DNA: TGTGCCAGCAGTGACTCAGGACTAGCGGGATCTTACAATGAGCAGTTCTTC
CDR3: CASSDSGLAGSYNEQFF

D: -
V: TRBV9
J: TRBJ2-1
length: 16
size: once
DNA: TGTGCCAGCAGCGTAGGGACTCCGCCCCAATACAATGAGCAGTTCTTC
CDR3: CASSVGTPPQYNEQFF

D: TRBD1
V: TRBV19
J: TRBJ1-5
length: 14
size: few
DNA: TGTGCCAGTAGTATAGGGGGGACAGACCAGCCCCAGCATTTT
CDR3: CASSIGGTDQPQHF

D: -
V: TRBV30
J: TRBJ2-3
length: 12
size: once
DNA: TGTGCCTGGAGAGTGAGGACAGATACGCAGTATTTT
CDR3: CAWRVRTDTQYF

D: -
V: TRBV6-6
J: TRBJ1-5
length: 12
size: -
DNA: TGTGCCAGCAGTAAACCAGATCAGCCCCAGCATTTT
CDR3: CASSKPDQPQHF

D: -
V: TRBV6-4
J: TRBJ2-7
length: 15
size: -
DNA: TGTGCCAGCAGTGACTGGAAGGGCGGTCACTACGAGCAGTACTTC
CDR3: CASSDWKGGHYEQYF

D: TRBD2
V: TRBV7-9
J: TRBJ2-5
length: 15
size: -
DNA: TGTGCCAGCAGCTACCCCCTAGCGGGGACCGAGACCCAGTACTTC
CDR3: CASSYPLAGTETQYF

D: -
V: TRBV7-2
J: TRBJ2-1
length: 17
size: once
DNA: TGTGCCAGCAGCTACCCACCGACTAGACGCTCCTACAATGAGCAGTTCTTC
CDR3: CASSYPPTRRSYNEQFF